This T cell receptor (beta chain) was captured in a study of blood T cell repertoires in COVID-19. Study details: Whether acute or convalescent, the COVID-19 samples came from the United States, Italy and Spain.

After removal of 6 bases from V and 7 bases from J, the junction contained 17 bases not matched to a gene. Germline-derived CDR1 and CDR2 are MNHEY and SMNVEV (reference sequence). CDR3 length: 17 amino acids. Seattle's enrolled individuals joined amid active infection and were then monitored longitudinally. Original processing notes: For nucleated cells, counts were estimated from reference gene primer amplification. TCRdb keeps only in-frame clones here, not all; method: immunoSEQ multiplex PCR. The DNA gave D and trimming, while V, J and clone size come from that table. The sample lists about 300,000 clones, approximately 90% occurring once.

What was sequenced was peripheral blood. The chain has TRBV27 and TRBJ1-4; 7 nucleotides agree with TRBD1. The source is a woman aged 50 to 60 with COVID-19, enrolled during active disease. For the CDR3, the DNA is TGTGCCAGCAGAAGAACCGATACAGGGGACCTTTCTGAAAAACTGTTTTTT. Protein product: CASRRTDTGDLSEKLFF.